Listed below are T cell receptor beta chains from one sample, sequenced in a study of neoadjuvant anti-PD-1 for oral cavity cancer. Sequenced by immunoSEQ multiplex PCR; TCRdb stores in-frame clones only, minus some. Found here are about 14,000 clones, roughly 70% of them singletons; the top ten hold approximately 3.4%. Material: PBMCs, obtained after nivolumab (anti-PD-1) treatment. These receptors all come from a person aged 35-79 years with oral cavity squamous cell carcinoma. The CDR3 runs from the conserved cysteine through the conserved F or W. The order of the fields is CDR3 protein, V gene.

CATRGGDRGSGEQFF,TRBV15
CASSVGLGGQETQYF,TRBV9
CASSMGQMNTEAFF,TRBV19
CAITSPRLEGYEQYF,TRBV10-3
CASSFGLGQGPPYEQYF,TRBV7-9
CASRPSGGPNEKLFF,TRBV19
CASSQARGTNEKLFF,TRBV14
CASRAGLAGLTDTQYF,TRBV7-9
CASSQSQANVLTF,TRBV16
CAISESNEGANIQYF,TRBV10-3
CASSLDIDRGDNEQYF,TRBV7-6
CATTGGRGDNEQFF,TRBV19
CASSLEGTGGSNEQFF,TRBV11-2
CASSSRQGPNEQFF,TRBV11-2
CAISLSGAGGIDTQYF,TRBV10-3
CASSLGMGLAGFF,TRBV5-8
CASSPIAGGETQYF,TRBV19
CSVEGTVQNTEAFF,TRBV29-1
CASRRRGPLGYTF,TRBV28
CASSALSQETQYF,TRBV9
CASRGPGVAKNIQYF,TRBV6-5
CASSQGTGESYGYTF,TRBV11-2
CASSVEPLAGGTETQYF,TRBV9
CASRPPGLMNQPQHF,TRBV19
CASSHGLAGSKNIQYF,TRBV28
CASSPGTVNEQFF,TRBV4-1
CASSSLAGFTDTQYF,TRBV5-1
CASRSESGAAFF,TRBV19
CASSLDYINEQFF,TRBV7-3
CASKGPSTDTQYF,TRBV2
CASTPGLAGASPQFF,TRBV7-2
CAISAGLAGAGGELFF,TRBV10-3
CASSLGFSTDTQYF,TRBV5-1
CASSYSIVGLGYTF,TRBV6-5
CASSQRFDEQFF,TRBV7-9
CASSIGQVERTFF,TRBV19
CASSEGLLPTDTQYF,TRBV11-2
CASSPKGGGVNEKLFF,TRBV5-1
CASSYSQTGDGNTIYF,TRBV6-5
CASSTGTIRIQPQHF,TRBV19
CASSLDPVAENQPQHF,TRBV11-3
CAWGEADTQYF,TRBV30
CASSRTGTADEKLFF,TRBV11-1
CAISENYEQYF,TRBV10-3
CASSQTALGYEQYF,TRBV6-5
CASSSGGGPGNTEAFF,TRBV5-1
CATSTPTGSYEQYF,TRBV15
CASSFRLVSEQYF,TRBV28